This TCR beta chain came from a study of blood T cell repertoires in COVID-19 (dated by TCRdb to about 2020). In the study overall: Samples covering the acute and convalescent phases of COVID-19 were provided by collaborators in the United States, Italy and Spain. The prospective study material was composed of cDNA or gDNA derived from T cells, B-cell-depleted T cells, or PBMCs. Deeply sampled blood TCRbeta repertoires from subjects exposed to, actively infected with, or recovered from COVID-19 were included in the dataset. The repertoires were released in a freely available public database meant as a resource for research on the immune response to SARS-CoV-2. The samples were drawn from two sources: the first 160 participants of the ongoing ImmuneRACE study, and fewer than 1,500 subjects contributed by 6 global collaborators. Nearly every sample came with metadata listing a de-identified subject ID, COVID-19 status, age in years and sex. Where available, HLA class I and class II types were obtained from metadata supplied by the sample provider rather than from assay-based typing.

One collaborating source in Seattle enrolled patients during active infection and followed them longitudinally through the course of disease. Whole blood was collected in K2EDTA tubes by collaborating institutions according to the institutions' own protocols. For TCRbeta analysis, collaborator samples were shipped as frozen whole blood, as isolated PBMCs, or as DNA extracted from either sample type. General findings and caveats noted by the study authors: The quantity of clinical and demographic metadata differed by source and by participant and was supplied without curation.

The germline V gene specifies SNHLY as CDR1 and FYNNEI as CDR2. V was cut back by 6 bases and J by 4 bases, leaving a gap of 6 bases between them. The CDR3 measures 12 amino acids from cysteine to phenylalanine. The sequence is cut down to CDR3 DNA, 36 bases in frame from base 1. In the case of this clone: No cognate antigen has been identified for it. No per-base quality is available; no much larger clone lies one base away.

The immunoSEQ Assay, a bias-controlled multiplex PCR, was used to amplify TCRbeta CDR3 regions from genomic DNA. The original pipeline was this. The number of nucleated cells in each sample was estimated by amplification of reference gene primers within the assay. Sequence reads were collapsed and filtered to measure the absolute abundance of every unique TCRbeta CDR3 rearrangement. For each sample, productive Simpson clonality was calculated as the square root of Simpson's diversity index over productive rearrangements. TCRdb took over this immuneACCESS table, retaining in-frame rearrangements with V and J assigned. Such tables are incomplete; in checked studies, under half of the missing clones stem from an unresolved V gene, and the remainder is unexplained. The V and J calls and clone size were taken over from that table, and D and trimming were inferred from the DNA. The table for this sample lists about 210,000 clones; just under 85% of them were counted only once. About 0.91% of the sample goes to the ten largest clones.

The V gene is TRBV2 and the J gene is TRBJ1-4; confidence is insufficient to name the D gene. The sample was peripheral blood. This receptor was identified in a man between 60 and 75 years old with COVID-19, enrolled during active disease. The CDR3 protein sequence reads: CASRQLNEKLFF. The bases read TGTGCCAGCAGACAGCTTAATGAAAAACTGTTTTTT.